A selection of T cell receptor beta chains follows, all from one sample in a study of T cell responses to AZD1222 COVID-19 vaccine. Here immunoSEQ multiplex PCR was the method, and the copy in TCRdb shows in-frame clones only, minus some. The repertoire has about 57,000 clones, roughly 86% of them found once; the top ten carry over 15%. Source: peripheral blood, taken on day 0 of AZD1222 vaccination. These receptors were obtained from an adult in good health. The CDR3 runs from the conserved cysteine through the conserved F or W. The D gene is left open where the match is weak. Clone size is given for some rows only: seen once, a few or many times, or a class if the clone is expanded.

D gene,J gene,V gene,clone size,CDR3 DNA,CDR3 protein
-,TRBJ2-1,TRBV2,-,TGTGCCAGCAGTCCTTCCAGGTTGGATGGAGGCAATGAGCAGTTCTTC,CASSPSRLDGGNEQFF
TRBD2,TRBJ2-1,TRBV27,few,TGTGCCAGCTCAGCGGGAGGAGGGGTTTGGCAGTTCTTC,CASSAGGGVWQFF
-,TRBJ1-4,TRBV3-1/TRBV3-2,-,TGTGCCAGCAGCCAAGGGCCAGGGGACCCTGAAAAACTGTTTTTT,CASSQGPGDPEKLFF
-,TRBJ2-3,TRBV28,-,TGTGCCAGCAGCCTCCAAGCAGATACGCAGTATTTT,CASSLQADTQYF
TRBD1,TRBJ1-5,TRBV30,-,TGTGCCTGGAGTAGGAGGACAGGGGCGAATAGCAATCAGCCCCAGCATTTT,CAWSRRTGANSNQPQHF
-,TRBJ2-3,TRBV4-3,-,TGCGCCAGCAGCCAAGAGCAGTTTAGCACAGATACGCAGTATTTT,CASSQEQFSTDTQYF
TRBD1,TRBJ1-3,TRBV7-8,once,TGTGCCAGCAGCTTCCGACGTACAGGGGGCTCTGGAAACACCATATATTTT,CASSFRRTGGSGNTIYF
-,TRBJ2-3,TRBV27,-,TGTGCCAGCAGTCCCATTCGTAGCACAGATACGCAGTATTTT,CASSPIRSTDTQYF
TRBD1,TRBJ2-7,TRBV5-4,-,TGTGCCAGCAGCCCTGGACAGGGGGCTTACGAGCAGTACTTC,CASSPGQGAYEQYF
-,TRBJ2-7,TRBV7-3,once,TGTGCCAGCAGCTTAACCGACAGCTCCTACGAGCAGTACTTC,CASSLTDSSYEQYF
-,TRBJ1-2,TRBV9,-,TGTGCCAGCAGCAAATTCGACGAAAACTCTAACTATGGCTACACCTTC,CASSKFDENSNYGYTF
TRBD1,TRBJ1-5,TRBV5-5,-,TGTGCCAGCAGCGGGACAGGGAATCAGCCCCAGCATTTT,CASSGTGNQPQHF
-,TRBJ2-7,TRBV3-1/TRBV3-2,-,TGTGCCAGCAGTCCCCTCTACGAGCAGTACTTC,CASSPLYEQYF
-,TRBJ1-5,TRBV11-2,-,TGTGCCAGCAGCTCTCAGGGTAATCAGCCCCAGCATTTT,CASSSQGNQPQHF
-,TRBJ2-4,TRBV5-1,-,TGCGCCAGCAGCTTGGGTCTTTCCAAAAACATTCAGTACTTC,CASSLGLSKNIQYF
-,TRBJ1-2,TRBV7-2,-,TGTGCCAGCAGCTCATACACGGATTATGGCTACACCTTC,CASSSYTDYGYTF
TRBD1,TRBJ2-5,TRBV7-8,-,TGTGCCAGCAGCTTTGGATCCTGGGACAGGCTAGGGGAGACCCAGTACTTC,CASSFGSWDRLGETQYF
-,TRBJ1-5,TRBV19,-,TGTGCCAGTAGTATGTTGGACTCCAATCAGCCCCAGCATTTT,CASSMLDSNQPQHF
-,TRBJ2-7,TRBV5-1,-,TGCGCCAGCAGTCGTAGCGGCTCCTACGAGCAGTACTTC,CASSRSGSYEQYF
-,TRBJ1-1,TRBV6-1,-,TGTGCCAGCAGTGAAGCAGAAGCCTCGGGCGCTGAAGCTTTCTTT,CASSEAEASGAEAFF
TRBD1,TRBJ1-4,TRBV4-1,-,TGCGCCAGCAGCCTCGGACAGGGGAGAACTAATGAAAAACTGTTTTTT,CASSLGQGRTNEKLFF
TRBD1,TRBJ2-7,TRBV19,-,TGTGCCAGTAGTATAGGAGGGACAGGGGACCACGAGCAGTACTTC,CASSIGGTGDHEQYF
-,TRBJ1-5,TRBV28,-,TGTGCCAGCAGTTTCGACGGCAATCAGCCCCAGCATTTT,CASSFDGNQPQHF
-,TRBJ2-7,TRBV24-1,-,TGTGCCTTTGGGGGGACAGAGGACTACGAGCAGTACTTC,CAFGGTEDYEQYF
-,TRBJ2-3,TRBV11-2,-,TGTGCCAGCAGCTTATCGCCGAGGGGAACAGATACGCAGTATTTT,CASSLSPRGTDTQYF
TRBD2,TRBJ2-7,TRBV13,-,TGTGCCAGCAGCCAAAGTACGGGACTATTATACGAGCAGTACTTC,CASSQSTGLLYEQYF
-,TRBJ1-1,TRBV6-6,-,TGTGCCAGCAGGGCGGACTTGAACACTGAAGCTTTCTTT,CASRADLNTEAFF
-,TRBJ2-7,TRBV2,-,TGTGCCAGCAGGGGGGGACAGCTAGTAACAGAAGAGCAGTACTTC,CASRGGQLVTEEQYF
-,TRBJ1-1,TRBV6-2/TRBV6-3,once,TGTGCCAGCAGTTTTCCCCCCAGGGTGACTGAAGCTTTCTTT,CASSFPPRVTEAFF
-,TRBJ1-2,TRBV12-3/TRBV12-4,-,TGTGCCAGCAGCCAGATACAACAGGGTGGCTACACCTTC,CASSQIQQGGYTF
-,TRBJ1-1,TRBV28,-,TGTGCCAGCAGTCCCCGTGTGACTGAAGCTTTCTTT,CASSPRVTEAFF
TRBD1,TRBJ1-2,TRBV28,-,TGTGCCAGCAGTCGTCACAGGGGGCGGGGTGGCTACACCTTC,CASSRHRGRGGYTF
-,TRBJ1-4,TRBV6-1,-,TGTGCCAGCAGTGAAGCGCTTGGTAATCCAGGGAATGAAAAACTGTTTTTT,CASSEALGNPGNEKLFF
-,TRBJ1-4,TRBV4-1,once,TGCGCCAGCAGCCATCCCGGGGCGGCTAATGAAAAACTGTTTTTT,CASSHPGAANEKLFF
-,TRBJ1-4,TRBV6-5,-,TGTGCCAGCAGTTACTCGCTTGGTAATGAAAAACTGTTTTTT,CASSYSLGNEKLFF
TRBD1,TRBJ1-5,TRBV7-8,-,TGTGCCAGCAGCCTCCTCAACAGGGGAAGCAATCAGCCCCAGCATTTT,CASSLLNRGSNQPQHF
-,TRBJ2-4,TRBV9,-,TGTGCCAGCAGCATGTCCGGGACGGCCAAAAACATTCAGTACTTC,CASSMSGTAKNIQYF
TRBD2,TRBJ2-1,TRBV5-1,-,TGCGCCAGCAGCTGGAGCGGGAGGATTCCGGATGAGCAGTTCTTC,CASSWSGRIPDEQFF
TRBD1,TRBJ2-7,TRBV6-5,once,TGTGCCAGCAGCCTCGGGACAGGATATTCGTGGGAGCAGTACTTC,CASSLGTGYSWEQYF
-,TRBJ2-7,TRBV5-1,-,TGCGCCAGCAGCTTGGCCGTAGCCTCGGAGCAGTACTTC,CASSLAVASEQYF
-,TRBJ2-7,TRBV5-4,-,TGTGCCAGCAGCTCCGGGACTTCCTCCTACGAGCAGTACTTC,CASSSGTSSYEQYF